This TCR beta chain was observed in a study of blood T cells in healthy people across ages. Findings of the study overall: Naive T cell percentage strongly correlated with TCR beta diversity.

This CDR3 comprises 14 residues. J gave up 6 bases and V 3 bases, and 7 bases lay outside the gene matches. A second PCR, run for about 7 to 11 cycles, used a sample-barcoded 5' primer plus a J-beta primer mix. TCRdb reanalysed the 5' RACE reads using MiXCR and keeps one entry per CDR3 protein. The table has some 790,000 distinct CDR3 sequences, around 30% seen once. In this sample, this clonotype turned up many times. What it recognizes is unknown. The origin of this receptor is a woman over 75 in good health. The chain joins TRBV12-3 or TRBV12-4 to TRBJ1-2; 7 bases map to TRBD1. The sequenced sample was blood. CDR3 coding DNA: TGTGCCAGCAGTTTGAAGGAGGGGGCAAATGGCTACACCTTC. This sequence encodes CASSLKEGANGYTF.